This TCR beta chain was profiled in a study of T-cell reconstitution after alpha-beta-depleted transplantation in children. Study-level results: Roughly two months post-transplant, alpha-beta T cells reportedly originated from several hundred graft clones that had expanded. T-cell counts and diversity were attributed mostly to newly produced T cells one year after transplant. The study traced high day-60 TCRbeta diversity in some patients to surviving recipient T cells and thymic progenitors.

This clonotype was picked up many times. The antigen is undetermined. Trimming shortened V by 2 bases and J by 7 bases, and 10 bases separated the two germline ends. CDR1 and CDR2 from the germline V gene are SGDLS and YYNGEE. This CDR3 comprises 14 residues. TCRbeta library preparation incorporated unique molecular identifiers. TCRdb passed the PCR reads through MiXCR, listing each CDR3 protein once. The repertoire holds more than 85,000 distinct CDR3 sequences, with roughly 7.2% as singletons. The sequence was collected from a boy aged 2 to 9 with acute lymphoblastic leukemia, due to receive a stem cell transplant. The sample here was PBMCs, taken before TCRalphabeta/CD19-depleted stem cell transplant. The chain is built from TRBV9 and TRBJ1-6; no reliable D call. The CDR3 protein is CASSVTAGNSPLHF. CDR3 bases: TGTGCCAGCAGCGTGACGGCAGGCAATTCACCCCTCCACTTT.